This TCR beta chain was captured in a study of blood T cell repertoires in COVID-19. Looking at the study overall: Acute-phase and convalescent COVID-19 samples originated in the United States, Italy and Spain.

Germline loops: CDR1 MNHEY, CDR2 SVGAGI. With 6 bases clipped from V and 7 bases from J, the junction kept 4 bases outside the gene matches. This CDR3 has 13 residues. Authors' analysis steps: Amplification from reference gene primers served as the basis for estimated nucleated cell counts. Profiled with immunoSEQ multiplex PCR; TCRdb holds only in-frame clones, not every one. The D gene and trimming were derived from the DNA, and the V and J assignments and clone size from that table. Of fewer than 300,000 clones in the sample, 80% to 90% are singletons; the top ten hold 4% to 4.5%. In terms of age and location, participants ranged from roughly 18 to 95 years and lived in about 25 US areas.

The sequence derives from a woman aged 25 to 39 who had recovered from COVID-19. The chain joins TRBV6-5 to TRBJ2-1; TRBD2 agrees at 9 bases. The sequenced sample consisted of PBMCs or T cells enriched from blood (not recorded which). The CDR3 is CASRTSGWNEQFF. The DNA for the CDR3 is TGTGCCAGCAGAACTAGCGGGTGGAATGAGCAGTTCTTC.